Shown below are 32 T cell receptor beta chains from a single sample sequenced in a study of graft-versus-host responses after intestinal transplantation. Their specific antigens are unknown. Profiled with immunoSEQ multiplex PCR; TCRdb holds only in-frame clones, not every one. The data hold around 90,000 clones, with 90% to 95% observed a single time. This specimen was unstimulated CD8+ T cells sorted from spleen or lymph node cells, taken before intestinal transplant. The source is a human donor who received an intestinal transplant.

This clone was seen a few times. CDR3 residues: CASSLGTGQTTEAFF. CDR3 nucleotides: TGTGCCAGCAGCTTGGGGACAGGGCAGACCACTGAAGCTTTCTTT. This chain connects TRBV5-6 to TRBJ1-1; 8 bases match TRBD1. V dropped 0 bases and J dropped 4; count of bases not matched to a gene: 5. This CDR3 comprises 15 residues. Germline V gene sequence: CDR1 SGHDT, CDR2 YYEEEE.

This clone showed up just once. CDR3 in amino acids: CASSQKGGYEQYF. CDR3 nucleotide sequence: TGCGCCAGCAGCCAAAAGGGGGGGTACGAGCAGTACTTC. The rearrangement joins TRBV4-1 to TRBJ2-7; maybe TRBD2 (7 bases). Trimming left V 2 bases short and J 4 bases short, with 9 bases between. Germline values: CDR1 MGHRA, CDR2 YSYEKL. The CDR3 spans 13 residues.

The genes are TRBV5-4 and TRBJ1-5; maybe TRBD1 (6 bases). V was clipped by 2 bases and J by 7 bases, with 19 bases between them. Germline lookup yields CDR1 SGHNT and CDR2 YYREEE (reference sequence). The length of the CDR3 is 16 residues. The CDR3 spells CASSFLRGSPEQPQHF. In DNA form, the CDR3 reads TGTGCCAGCAGCTTTTTGAGGGGGTCACCGGAACAGCCCCAGCATTTT.

A note on this clone: This specimen includes other DNA sequences encoding the same CDR3. V and J are TRBV4-3 and TRBJ1-6; weak D call: TRBD1 (5 bases). This CDR3 has 13 amino acids. The V gene's germline CDR1 is LGHNA and CDR2 YSLEER. Trimming left V 5 bases short and J 6 bases short, with 8 bases between. For the CDR3, the DNA is TGCGCCAGCAGCACGGGACTTAATTCACCCCTCCACTTT. Translation: CASSTGLNSPLHF.

The genes are TRBV19 and TRBJ1-1; the D is unclear. Germline loops: CDR1 LNHDA, CDR2 SQIVND (reference sequence). This CDR3 spans 14 amino acids. The V gene lost 0 bases and the J gene lost 0 bases, with 5 bases spanning the gap. This chain's CDR3 is CASSIDQMNTEAFF. The CDR3 nucleotides are TGTGCCAGTAGTATAGATCAAATGAACACTGAAGCTTTCTTT.

This chain links TRBV4-3 with TRBJ2-7; a possible D gene is TRBD1 (5 bases). Germline CDR1 and CDR2: LGHNA and YSLEER. V lost 3 bases, J lost 1 base, and 10 bases lay in between. CDR3 length: 14 amino acids. This chain's CDR3 is CASSQEQVSYEQYF. In DNA form, the CDR3 reads TGCGCCAGCAGCCAGGAACAGGTATCCTACGAGCAGTACTTC.

The V call is TRBV18, the J call TRBJ2-3; tentative D call: TRBD2 (6 bases). In germline, CDR1 is KGHSH, CDR2 LQKENI. The CDR3 covers 16 residues. V was clipped by 4 bases and J by 4 bases, with 18 bases between them. As DNA, the CDR3 is TGTGCCAGCTCACTGGTGCGGAGGGGCCGCCCAGATACGCAGTATTTT. As protein: CASSLVRRGRPDTQYF.

Comment on this clone: Other DNA sequences from this sample encode an identical CDR3 as well. The V and J genes are TRBV19 and TRBJ1-5; D unclear. Germline V gives CDR1 LNHDA, CDR2 SQIVND (reference sequence). Between the trimmed V and J ends, which lost 3 bases and 5 bases, there was a span of 8 bases. The CDR3 is 13 residues long. This CDR3 is CASSITGDQPQHF. Here the CDR3 DNA reads TGTGCCAGTAGTATCACCGGGGATCAGCCCCAGCATTTT.

This chain uses TRBV6-4 with TRBJ2-1; 13 bases align to TRBD2. The CDR3 length is 16 residues. Trimming at V came to 4 bases and at J to 3 bases, leaving 3 bases not matched to a gene. Germline lookup yields CDR1 MRHNA and CDR2 SNTAGT. The CDR3 reads CASSGTSGGYYNEQFF. The CDR3 DNA follows: TGTGCCAGCAGTGGGACTAGCGGGGGCTACTACAATGAGCAGTTCTTC.

J is TRBJ2-7 and V is TRBV10-3; D is undetermined. Germline CDR1 reads ENHRY; CDR2 reads SYGVKD. V was clipped by 2 bases and J by 6 bases, with 14 bases between them. The CDR3 totals 14 residues. CDR3 sequence: CAISEPDSSAEQYF. For the CDR3, the DNA is TGTGCCATCAGTGAGCCCGACTCCTCCGCCGAGCAGTACTTC.

The chain uses TRBV7-2 and TRBJ2-2; 7 bases are shared with TRBD2. Germline V CDR1 and CDR2: SGHTA, FQGNSA. The CDR3 spans 15 residues. V trimming: 2 bases; J trimming: 6 bases; junction bases outside the gene matches: 6. The CDR3 loop reads CASSLTGGSAGELFF. In nucleotides, the CDR3 is TGTGCCAGCAGCTTAACGGGGGGATCGGCCGGGGAGCTGTTTTTT.

The chain links TRBV5-4 to TRBJ2-1; D is possibly TRBD1 (5 bases). Between the trimmed V and J ends, which lost 4 bases and 1 base, there was a span of 9 bases. The CDR3 loop spans 14 amino acids. CDR1 and CDR2 (germline): SGHNT, YYREEE (reference sequence). CDR3 in DNA: TGTGCCAGCAGCACAGGTTTATCCTACAATGAGCAGTTCTTC. It translates to CASSTGLSYNEQFF.

J is TRBJ1-2 and V is TRBV7-8; 10 bases match TRBD1. Germline V CDR1 and CDR2: SGHVS, FQNEAQ. The junction had 2 bases not matched to a gene; V was cut back by 5 bases and J by 2 bases. This CDR3 is 14 amino acids long. The CDR3 region has the DNA TGTGCCAGCAGCCAGACAGGGGGCAACTATGGCTACACCTTC. It codes for CASSQTGGNYGYTF.

This chain uses TRBV5-1 with TRBJ2-7; 13 bases line up with TRBD2. CDR3 length: 17 residues. Germline V lookup: CDR1 SGHRS, CDR2 YFSETQ. The V gene end was trimmed by 4 bases and the J gene end by 2 bases; junction bases not matched to a gene: 9. CDR3 DNA: TGCGCCAGCAGCCCCGGGACTAGCGGGATAATTACCTACGAGCAGTACTTC. Protein sequence: CASSPGTSGIITYEQYF.

This chain uses TRBV4-1 with TRBJ2-4, with TRBD1 identical over 9 bases. The germline V gene encodes CDR1 MGHRA and CDR2 YSYEKL. J lost 7 bases, V lost 4 bases, and 14 bases had no gene match. This CDR3 spans 17 amino acids. The DNA of the CDR3 is TGCGCCAGCAGCCCCCCCGGGACAGGGATTGAGGAGAACATTCAGTACTTC. Its protein is CASSPPGTGIEENIQYF.

The chain recombines TRBV27 with TRBJ1-2, with D perhaps TRBD1 (6 bases). Germline CDR1 is MNHEY and CDR2 is SMNVEV (reference sequence). This CDR3 has 13 amino acids. The CDR3 sequence: CGWVQETRGGYTF. The DNA of the CDR3 is TGTGGATGGGTCCAGGAAACCAGGGGTGGCTACACCTTC.

J is TRBJ2-1 and V is TRBV4-2; tentatively, D is TRBD2 (5 bases). CDR3 size: 16 residues. Per germline, CDR1 LGHNA and CDR2 YNFKEQ. Trimming stripped 0 bases from V and 1 base from J, with 10 bases between. In DNA form, the CDR3 reads TGTGCCAGCAGCCAAGACGGACTTGGGTCCTACAATGAGCAGTTCTTC. This codes for CASSQDGLGSYNEQFF.

This chain joins TRBV27 and TRBJ2-2, with D perhaps TRBD1 (6 bases). The CDR3 covers 14 residues. CDR1 is MNHEY and CDR2 is SMNVEV in the germline V gene (reference sequence). The germline V and J ends were trimmed by 6 bases and 8 bases, with 16 bases remaining between them. CDR3 sequence (DNA): TGTGCCAGCAGACAGGGTTTTGTTACTGGGGAGCTGTTTTTT. Translated, it gives CASRQGFVTGELFF.

The rearrangement uses TRBV4-3 and TRBJ1-3, with D unresolved. The CDR3 is 15 residues long. The V end was cut by 0 bases, the J end by 4 bases, with 10 bases between. Germline V lookup: CDR1 LGHNA, CDR2 YSLEER. This CDR3 is CASSQDISLGNTIYF. CDR3 DNA sequence: TGCGCCAGCAGCCAAGATATTTCTCTCGGAAACACCATATATTTT.

The CDR3: CASSNLTFSGGAKEQYF. The CDR3 nucleotides read TGTGCCAGCAGCAACCTAACGTTTAGCGGGGGGGCGAAGGAGCAGTACTTC. J is TRBJ2-5 and V is TRBV5-6; 11 bases are shared with TRBD2. With V trimmed by 4 bases and J by 11 bases, 19 bases remained unmatched. CDR3 length: 17 amino acids. The V gene's germline CDR1 is SGHDT and CDR2 YYEEEE. Full variable domain (outside the CDR3, taken from reference TRBV5-6 and TRBJ2-5): DAGVTQSPTHLIKTRGQQVTLRCSPKSGHDTVSWYQQALGQGPQFIFQYYEEEERQRGNFPDRFSGHQFPNYSSELNVNALLLGDSALYLCASSNLTFSGGAKEQYFGPGTRLLVL.

The J gene is TRBJ1-2, the V gene TRBV27; 7 nucleotides align to TRBD1. The CDR3 covers 16 residues. Trimming at V came to 6 bases and at J to 0 bases, leaving 10 bases not matched to a gene. In germline, CDR1 is MNHEY, CDR2 SMNVEV (reference sequence). CDR3 in DNA: TGTGCCAGCAGCTTTAATCCGGGACAGCCTAACTATGGCTACACCTTC. The encoded protein is CASSFNPGQPNYGYTF.

This chain uses TRBV4-1 with TRBJ2-7; TRBD1 matches 8 bases. The V gene's germline CDR1 is MGHRA and CDR2 YSYEKL. After removal of 4 bases from V and 1 base from J, the junction contained 3 bases not matched to a gene. This CDR3 contains 14 residues. Here the CDR3 DNA reads TGCGCCAGCAGCCTCCGGGACAGGTCCTACGAGCAGTACTTC. Translation: CASSLRDRSYEQYF.

This clone is a singleton in its sample. The rearrangement uses TRBV9 and TRBJ2-7; 8 nucleotides agree with TRBD2. From germline, CDR1 is SGDLS and CDR2 YYNGEE. The CDR3 is made up of 15 amino acids. The V and J ends lost 4 bases and 3 bases, in that order; junction bases with no gene match: 9. The CDR3 loop is CASSSGGGGGYEQYF. In DNA, the CDR3 is TGTGCCAGCAGCTCCGGGGGGGGCGGAGGCTACGAGCAGTACTTC.

A single count supports this clone. The gene calls are TRBV30 and TRBJ2-1, with 8 bases identical to TRBD2. The CDR3 spans 14 residues. V lost 3 bases, J lost 7 bases, and 8 bases stayed unmatched. Germline CDR1 reads GTSNPN; CDR2 reads SVGIG (reference sequence). The CDR3 DNA sequence: TGTGCCTGGAGCCCACTAGCGGAAGGGAATGAGCAGTTCTTC. It codes for CAWSPLAEGNEQFF. The whole variable domain, filled in from reference TRBV30 and TRBJ2-1, reads SQTIHQWPATLVQPVGSPLSLECTVEGTSNPNLYWYRQAAGRGLQLLFYSVGIGQISSEVPQNLSASRPQDRQFILSSKKLLLSDSGFYLCAWSPLAEGNEQFFGPGTRLTVL.

V is TRBV27 and J is TRBJ2-2; no clear D. The germline CDR1 and CDR2 sequences are MNHEY and SMNVEV (reference sequence). CDR3 length: 11 residues. Trimming took off 3 bases at V and 7 bases at J, with 3 bases between the two ends. The CDR3 loop is CASSFFGELFF. The CDR3, as DNA: TGTGCCAGCAGTTTCTTCGGGGAGCTGTTTTTT.

This clone has just one count. The chain links TRBV7-6 to TRBJ2-5, with 7 bases matching TRBD2. The J call may be in error: the DNA end matches TRBJ2-7 better. The CDR3 length is 14 residues. The germline CDR1 and CDR2 sequences are SGHVS and FNYEAQ. The CDR3: CASSQLGSGGEQYF. The CDR3 DNA sequence: TGTGCCAGCAGCCAGCTCGGGTCGGGGGGCGAGCAGTACTTC.

The chain links TRBV2 to TRBJ2-7; 9 bases align to TRBD1. V trimming: 10 bases; J trimming: 3 bases; junction bases outside the gene matches: 16. This CDR3 is built from 16 residues. Germline CDR1 reads SNHLY; CDR2 reads FYNNEI. This chain's CDR3 is CATDLRSRDRVYEQYF. The CDR3 DNA is TGTGCCACTGATCTGAGGAGCCGGGACAGGGTCTACGAGCAGTACTTC.

This chain joins TRBV19 and TRBJ1-3; no clear D gene. The V and J ends lost 2 bases and 0 bases respectively, with 8 bases between them. The CDR3 has 15 amino acids. CDR1 is LNHDA and CDR2 is SQIVND in the germline V gene (reference sequence). The CDR3 here is CASSITGFSGNTIYF. The CDR3 DNA is TGTGCCAGTAGTATAACGGGTTTCTCTGGAAACACCATATATTTT.

The rearrangement links TRBV12-5 to TRBJ1-6, with D unclear. The CDR3 totals 12 residues. Trimming pared 5 bases from V and 5 bases from J, leaving 4 bases between. The germline CDR1 and CDR2 sequences are LGHNT and FRNRAP. The CDR3 is CASGLDNSPLHF. CDR3 sequence (DNA): TGTGCTAGTGGTCTCGATAATTCACCCCTCCACTTT.

This chain uses TRBV13 with TRBJ2-7; TRBD2 aligns across 8 bases. The V and J ends lost 5 bases and 1 base, in that order; junction bases with no gene match: 19. The CDR3 sequence is 19 residues long. In germline, CDR1 is PRHDT, CDR2 FYEKMQ (reference sequence). In nucleotides, the CDR3 is TGTGCCAGCAGCCCCCTTATACCCCAGGACGGGGGGGTATCCTACGAGCAGTACTTC. It specifies CASSPLIPQDGGVSYEQYF.

The CDR3 DNA is TGTGCCAGCAGCTTACCTAATGGCGGGTCTGGCTACACCTTC. This sequence encodes CASSLPNGGSGYTF. The rearrangement joins TRBV7-9 to TRBJ1-2; D remains ambiguous. V was trimmed by 2 bases and J by 7 bases, leaving 14 bases between them. Germline V CDR1 and CDR2: SEHNR, FQNEAQ (reference sequence). CDR3 length: 14 amino acids.

This rearrangement joins TRBV5-6 to TRBJ1-2; 8 bases are shared with TRBD1. The trim removed 4 bases at V and 2 bases at J, leaving 10 bases unmatched. The CDR3 is made up of 16 amino acids. The germline gives CDR1 SGHDT, CDR2 YYEEEE. The CDR3 here is CASSVETGESNYGYTF. CDR3 nucleotides: TGTGCCAGCAGCGTCGAGACAGGGGAGTCAAACTATGGCTACACCTTC.